This T cell receptor (beta chain) was observed in a study of OX40 agonist ivuxolimab in advanced cancers. Study at large: Participants, 65% to 85% male, averaged around 60 years of age, ranging from roughly 20 to 85.

About this clone itself: No antigen is known for it.

Produced via immunoSEQ multiplex PCR; TCRdb's table is partial and in-frame only. In the table there are tens of thousands of clones, about 89% of which are singletons. Points from the study as a whole: Patients with a partial response at 0.1-3.0 mg/kg had among the lowest clonal expansion. Still undetermined is the antigen specificity of the expanded peripheral T cells.

This CDR3 region has 12 residues. Trimming removed 1 base at V and 4 bases at J, with 5 bases between. Germline V CDR1 and CDR2: MDHEN, SYDVKM. The receptor comes from an adult with an advanced solid tumor such as melanoma, head and neck, liver or kidney cancer. The specimen comprised CD4+ or CD8+ T cells sorted from blood, sampled in a trial of the OX40 agonist ivuxolimab. The chain couples TRBV28 to TRBJ2-7; D remains unclear. CDR3 sequence (DNA): TGTGCCAGCAGTTTATCTATATACGAGCAGTACTTC. Its protein is CASSLSIYEQYF.